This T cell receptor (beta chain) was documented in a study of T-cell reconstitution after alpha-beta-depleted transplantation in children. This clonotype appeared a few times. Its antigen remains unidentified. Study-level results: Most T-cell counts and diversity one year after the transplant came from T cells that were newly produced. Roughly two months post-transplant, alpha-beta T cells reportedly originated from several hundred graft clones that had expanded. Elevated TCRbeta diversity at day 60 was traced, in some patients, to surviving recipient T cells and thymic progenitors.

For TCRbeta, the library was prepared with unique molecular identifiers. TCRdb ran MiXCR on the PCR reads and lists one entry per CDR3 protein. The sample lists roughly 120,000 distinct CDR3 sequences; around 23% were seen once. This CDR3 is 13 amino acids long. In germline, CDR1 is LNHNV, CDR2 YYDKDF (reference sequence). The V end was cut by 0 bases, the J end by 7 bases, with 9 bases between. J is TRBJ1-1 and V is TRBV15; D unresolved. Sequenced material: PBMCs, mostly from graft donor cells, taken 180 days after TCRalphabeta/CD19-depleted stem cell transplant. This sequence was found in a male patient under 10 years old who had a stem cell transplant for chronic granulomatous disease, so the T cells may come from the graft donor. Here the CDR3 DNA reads TGTGCCACCAGCAGAGACCTAGCGGGTGAAGCTTTCTTT. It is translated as CATSRDLAGEAFF.